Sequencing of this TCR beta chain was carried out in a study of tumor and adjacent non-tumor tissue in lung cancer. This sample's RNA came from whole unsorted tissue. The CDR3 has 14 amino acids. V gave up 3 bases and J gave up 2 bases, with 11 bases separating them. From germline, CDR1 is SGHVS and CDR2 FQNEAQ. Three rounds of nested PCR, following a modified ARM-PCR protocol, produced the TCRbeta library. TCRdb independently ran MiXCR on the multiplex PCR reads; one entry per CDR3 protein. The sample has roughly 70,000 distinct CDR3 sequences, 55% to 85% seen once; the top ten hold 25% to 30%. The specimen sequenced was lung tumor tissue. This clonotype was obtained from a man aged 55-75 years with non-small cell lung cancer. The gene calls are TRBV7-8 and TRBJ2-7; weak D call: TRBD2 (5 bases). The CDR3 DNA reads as TGTGCCAGCAGCTTCGACTTGACTACCTACGAGCAGTACTTC. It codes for CASSFDLTTYEQYF.